This T cell receptor (beta chain) was observed in a study of cytomegalovirus exposure and HLA in healthy donors. Study results and caveats: 164 TCR beta chains were listed as cytomegalovirus-associated.

Note on this clone: Its antigen remains unknown.

Primers for the PCR totalled 60 Vbeta and 13 Jbeta. Libraries were prepared by immunoSEQ multiplex PCR; TCRdb keeps only in-frame clonotypes and omits some of them. Found here are approximately 170,000 clones, about 71% of them singletons; the top ten hold around 2.8%. The CDR3 loop spans 14 amino acids. V was cut by 1 base and J by 4 bases, with 10 bases left in between. Germline V gene sequence: CDR1 MGHRA, CDR2 YSYEKL. V and J are TRBV4-1 and TRBJ1-1, with D possibly being TRBD1 (5 bases). The sample taken for sequencing was PBMCs. This receptor was identified in a woman in her thirties or forties in good health and CMV-seropositive. The CDR3 sequence is CASSQVRGTTEAFF. Written as DNA, the CDR3 is TGCGCCAGCAGCCAAGTTAGGGGAACCACTGAAGCTTTCTTT.